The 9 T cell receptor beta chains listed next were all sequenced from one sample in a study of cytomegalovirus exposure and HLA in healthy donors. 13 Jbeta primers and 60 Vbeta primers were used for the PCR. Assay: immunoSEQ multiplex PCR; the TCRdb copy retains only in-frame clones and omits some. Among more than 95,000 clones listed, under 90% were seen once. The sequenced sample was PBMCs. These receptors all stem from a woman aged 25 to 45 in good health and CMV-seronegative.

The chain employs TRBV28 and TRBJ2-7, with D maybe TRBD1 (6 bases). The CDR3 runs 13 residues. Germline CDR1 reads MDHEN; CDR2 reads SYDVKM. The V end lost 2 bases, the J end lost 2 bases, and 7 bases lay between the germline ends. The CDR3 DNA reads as TGTGCCAGCAGTTTAAACAGGGCCTACGAGCAGTACTTC. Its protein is CASSLNRAYEQYF.

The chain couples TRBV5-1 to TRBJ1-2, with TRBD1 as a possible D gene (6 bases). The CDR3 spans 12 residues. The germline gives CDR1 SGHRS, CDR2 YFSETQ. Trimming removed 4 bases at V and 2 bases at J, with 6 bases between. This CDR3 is CASSQGNYGYTF. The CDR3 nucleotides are TGCGCCAGCAGCCAGGGGAACTATGGCTACACCTTC.

CDR3 in DNA: TGTGCCAGCAGCCGGGACAGGGTTTGGGACACTGAAGCTTTCTTT. Translating it yields CASSRDRVWDTEAFF. The chain couples TRBV14 to TRBJ1-1; 9 nucleotides align to TRBD1. J lost 3 bases, V lost 4 bases, and 6 bases had no gene match. Germline V gene sequence: CDR1 SGHDN, CDR2 FVKESK. This CDR3 region has 15 residues. Drawing the rest from reference TRBV14 and TRBJ1-1, the complete variable domain is EAGVTQFPSHSVIEKGQTVTLRCDPISGHDNLYWYRRVMGKEIKFLLHFVKESKQDESGMPNNRFLAERTGGTYSTLKVQPAELEDSGVYFCASSRDRVWDTEAFFGQGTRLTVV.

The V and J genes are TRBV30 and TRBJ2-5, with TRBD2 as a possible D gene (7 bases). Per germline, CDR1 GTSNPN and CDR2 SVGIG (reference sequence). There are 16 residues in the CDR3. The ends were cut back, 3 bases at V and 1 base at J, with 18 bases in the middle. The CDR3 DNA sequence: TGTGCCTGGAGAGGGGGGATAGCGGGTACCCAAGAGACCCAGTACTTC. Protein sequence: CAWRGGIAGTQETQYF.

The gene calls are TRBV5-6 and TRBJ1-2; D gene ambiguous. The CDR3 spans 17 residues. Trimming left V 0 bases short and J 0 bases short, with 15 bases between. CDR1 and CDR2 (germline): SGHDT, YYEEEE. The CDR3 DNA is TGTGCCAGCAGCTTGGGCGTGGAACGCGGGTCTAACTATGGCTACACCTTC. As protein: CASSLGVERGSNYGYTF. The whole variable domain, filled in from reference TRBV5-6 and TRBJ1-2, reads DAGVTQSPTHLIKTRGQQVTLRCSPKSGHDTVSWYQQALGQGPQFIFQYYEEEERQRGNFPDRFSGHQFPNYSSELNVNALLLGDSALYLCASSLGVERGSNYGYTFGSGTRLTVV.

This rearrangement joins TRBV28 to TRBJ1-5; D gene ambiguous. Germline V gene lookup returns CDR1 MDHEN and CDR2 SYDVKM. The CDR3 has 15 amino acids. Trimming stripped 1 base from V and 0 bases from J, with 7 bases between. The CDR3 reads CASSLSLYSNQPQHF. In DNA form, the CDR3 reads TGTGCCAGCAGTTTATCGCTATATAGCAATCAGCCCCAGCATTTT.

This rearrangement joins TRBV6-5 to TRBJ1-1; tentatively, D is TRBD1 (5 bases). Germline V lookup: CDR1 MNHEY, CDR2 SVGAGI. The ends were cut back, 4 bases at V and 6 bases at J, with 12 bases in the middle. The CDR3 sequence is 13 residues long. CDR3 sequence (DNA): TGTGCCAGCAGTTCGCAAGAAGGGGCTGAAGCTTTCTTT. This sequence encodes CASSSQEGAEAFF.

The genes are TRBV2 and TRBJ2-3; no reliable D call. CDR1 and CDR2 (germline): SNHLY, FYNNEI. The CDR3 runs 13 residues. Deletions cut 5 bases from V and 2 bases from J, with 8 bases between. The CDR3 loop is CASSFDNTDTQYF. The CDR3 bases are TGTGCCAGCAGTTTTGACAACACAGATACGCAGTATTTT.

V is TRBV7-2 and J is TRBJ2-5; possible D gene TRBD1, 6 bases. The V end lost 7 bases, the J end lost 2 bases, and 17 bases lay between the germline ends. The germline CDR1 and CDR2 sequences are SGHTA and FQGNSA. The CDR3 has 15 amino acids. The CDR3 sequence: CASTDRIKRQETQYF. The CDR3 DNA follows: TGTGCCAGCACCGACAGGATTAAGAGGCAAGAGACCCAGTACTTC.